This T cell receptor (beta chain) originates from a study of technical replicates of blood from a few donors. The CDR3 is made up of 14 amino acids. Germline V gives CDR1 LNHDA, CDR2 SQIVND (reference sequence). V was cut by 5 bases and J by 6 bases, with 14 bases left in between. TCRdb's copy holds only in-frame clones and misses some; the assay was immunoSEQ multiplex PCR. The table includes tens of thousands of clones, around 93% detected once. The J gene is TRBJ1-5, the V gene TRBV19; D perhaps matches TRBD1 (6 bases). Material for sequencing was T cells isolated from PBMCs. This receptor was obtained from a human donor in good health. In DNA, the CDR3 is TGTGCCAGTAGTCTGGACAGTGGTCTTCAGCCCCAGCATTTT. This sequence encodes CASSLDSGLQPQHF. Using reference TRBV19 and TRBJ1-5 for the parts outside the CDR3, the full variable domain is DGGITQSPKYLFRKEGQNVTLSCEQNLNHDAMYWYRQDPGQGLRLIYYSQIVNDFQKGDIAEGYSVSREKKESFPLTVTSAQKNPTAFYLCASSLDSGLQPQHFGDGTRLSIL.